The 24 T cell receptor beta chains below were found in one sample sequenced in a study of Ad26.COV2.S vaccination and SARS-CoV-2 variants (dated by TCRdb to the early 2020s). Library preparation employed the immunoSEQ multiplex PCR assay. In TCRdb, the immuneACCESS table is reduced to in-frame sequences with V and J assigned. These tables do not hold every clone; where another copy was compared, an unresolved V gene accounts for under half, and the others remain unexplained. A total of more than 40,000 clones appear in this sample, 83% of them only once. In total, the top ten clones hold 40% to 55% of the sample. This specimen's time point label, interpreted: individuals recovered from natural SARS-CoV-2 infection. This specimen was peripheral blood, taken after recovery from COVID-19. These receptors were collected from a human donor who had recovered from COVID-19.

The chain links TRBV4-2 to TRBJ1-1; TRBD1 agrees at 12 bases. The V and J ends lost 4 bases and 6 bases, in that order; junction bases with no gene match: 12. There are 17 residues in the CDR3. The germline V gene has CDR1 LGHNA and CDR2 YNFKEQ. The CDR3 region has the DNA TGTGCCAGCAGCCCCCTCAGGGACAGGGGGCTGAAGCCTGAAGCTTTCTTT. Protein product: CASSPLRDRGLKPEAFF.

V is TRBV6-5 and J is TRBJ1-1; the match to TRBD1 covers 7 bases. CDR3 length equals 13 residues. In germline, CDR1 is MNHEY, CDR2 SVGAGI. The V segment lost 8 bases and the J segment 6 bases; nucleotides outside the gene matches: 9. Written as DNA, the CDR3 is TGTGCCAGCCGCACAGGGGATGGGGCTGAAGCTTTCTTT. Protein: CASRTGDGAEAFF.

The CDR3 region is CAPWGRATNEKLFF. DNA for the CDR3: TGTGCACCCTGGGGTCGGGCAACTAATGAAAAACTGTTTTTT. V gene TRBV12-2 combines with J gene TRBJ1-4. TRBV12-2 is listed as a pseudogene. CDR3 length equals 14 residues.

The chain carries TRBV4-1 and TRBJ1-6; D call uncertain. Germline CDR1 reads MGHRA; CDR2 reads YSYEKL. The CDR3 is 17 amino acids. Trimming pared 3 bases from V and 0 bases from J, leaving 12 bases between. The CDR3 DNA reads TGCGCCAGCAGCCAGTTCCCATCCAGCTCCTATAATTCACCCCTCCACTTT. Protein sequence: CASSQFPSSSYNSPLHF.

This clone was counted a single time. This sequence joins TRBV30 and TRBJ2-1; 7 bases map to TRBD2. Germline CDR1 and CDR2: GTSNPN and SVGIG (reference sequence). The CDR3 sequence is 14 residues long. Trimming at V came to 6 bases and at J to 4 bases, leaving 9 bases not matched to a gene. CDR3 in DNA: TGTGCCTGCTCACCGGGACTACCTTACAATGAGCAGTTCTTC. This gives the protein CACSPGLPYNEQFF.

This clone appeared a few times. The chain uses TRBV2 and TRBJ2-2, with unresolved D. This CDR3 is built from 14 residues. V lost 7 bases, J lost 1 base, and 10 bases lay in between. Germline V lookup: CDR1 SNHLY, CDR2 FYNNEI. CDR3 sequence: CASKEGENTGELFF. In nucleotides, the CDR3 is TGTGCCAGCAAAGAAGGAGAGAACACCGGGGAGCTGTTTTTT.

The rearrangement links TRBV7-2 to TRBJ2-1; 10 positions match TRBD2. Per the germline V gene, CDR1 is SGHTA and CDR2 is FQGNSA. CDR3 size: 15 residues. Trimming cost V 2 bases and J 4 bases; bases outside gene matches: 2. The CDR3, as DNA: TGTGCCAGCAGCTTAAGGACTAGCGGTTACAATGAGCAGTTCTTC. Translation: CASSLRTSGYNEQFF.

The gene calls are TRBV24-1 and TRBJ1-1, with TRBD1 matching 7 bases. With V trimmed by 10 bases and J by 1 base, 5 bases remained unmatched. CDR1 and CDR2 from the germline V gene are KGHDR and SFDVKD. CDR3 size: 13 residues. The CDR3 here is CATTGTANTEAFF. CDR3 bases: TGTGCCACAACCGGGACAGCGAACACTGAAGCTTTCTTT.

The chain recombines TRBV27 with TRBJ1-1, with 7 bases aligning to TRBD1. The CDR3 contains 12 residues. V was clipped by 8 bases and J by 4 bases; unmatched bases: 4. Germline V lookup: CDR1 MNHEY, CDR2 SMNVEV (reference sequence). Written as DNA, the CDR3 is TGTGCCAGCTCGGACAGGTTCACTGAAGCTTTCTTT. It translates to CASSDRFTEAFF.

V usage is TRBV10-3 and J usage is TRBJ2-5, with a tentative D call TRBD2 (6 bases). The germline V and J ends were trimmed by 11 bases and 2 bases, with 15 bases remaining between them. Germline CDR1 ENHRY, CDR2 SYGVKD. The CDR3 sequence is 13 residues long. The CDR3 is CASGDFRQETQYF. In DNA form, the CDR3 reads TGTGCCTCTGGGGACTTCCGACAAGAGACCCAGTACTTC.

This clone came up a few times. The rearrangement links TRBV10-3 to TRBJ1-6; the match to TRBD1 covers 7 bases. This CDR3 spans 13 amino acids. Germline V gene data show CDR1 as ENHRY and CDR2 as SYGVKD. The V and J ends lost 7 bases and 6 bases, in that order; junction bases with no gene match: 3. CDR3 protein: CAITGDSNSPLHF. DNA for the CDR3: TGTGCCATCACTGGGGACAGTAATTCACCCCTCCACTTT.

The rearrangement links TRBV6-6 to TRBJ1-2, with TRBD1 as a possible D gene (6 bases). The germline CDR1 and CDR2 sequences are MNHNY and SVGAGI (reference sequence). This CDR3 region has 12 residues. Trimming removed 5 bases at V and 3 bases at J, with 7 bases between. The CDR3 protein is CASSRTDYGYTF. The CDR3, as DNA: TGTGCCAGCAGTCGGACAGACTATGGCTACACCTTC.

This clone came up a few times. The chain is built from TRBV6-2 or TRBV6-3 and TRBJ2-3; possible D gene TRBD1, 6 bases. CDR1 is MNHEY, CDR2 SVGEGT, per germline. The CDR3 contains 16 residues. V lost 5 bases and J 1 base, leaving 16 bases between the germline ends. For the CDR3, the DNA is TGTGCCAGCAGTGTCGTCAGGGGCTTCGGCACAGATACGCAGTATTTT. Protein: CASSVVRGFGTDTQYF.

V usage is TRBV6-5 and J usage is TRBJ1-1; tentative D call: TRBD1 (6 bases). The CDR3 is 15 residues long. Between the trimmed V and J ends, which lost 6 bases and 1 base, there was a span of 15 bases. The germline V gene encodes CDR1 MNHEY and CDR2 SVGAGI. CDR3 amino acids: CASSLEPGQNTEAFF. DNA of the CDR3: TGTGCCAGCAGCCTGGAACCGGGACAGAACACTGAAGCTTTCTTT.

The genes are TRBV10-3 and TRBJ2-1, with 13 bases matching TRBD2. The CDR3 runs 13 residues. The germline V gene encodes CDR1 ENHRY and CDR2 SYGVKD. V gave up 7 bases and J gave up 15 bases; unmatched junction bases: 9. The CDR3 DNA reads as TGTGCCATCAACGGACTAGCGGGAGAATCGCCGTTCTTC. It is translated as CAINGLAGESPFF.

This rearrangement joins TRBV25-1 to TRBJ1-4; possibly TRBD1 for D (6 bases). CDR3 size: 15 residues. CDR1 is MGHDK, CDR2 SYGVNS, per germline. The germline V and J ends were trimmed by 3 bases and 6 bases, with 14 bases remaining between them. Here the CDR3 reads CASSDRTAGDEKLFF. Here the CDR3 DNA reads TGTGCCAGCAGTGATAGGACAGCCGGCGATGAAAAACTGTTTTTT.

The V call is TRBV28, the J call TRBJ2-7; 9 nucleotides align to TRBD2. J was trimmed by 2 bases and V by 3 bases; bases with no gene match: 5. The CDR3 contains 15 residues. Germline assignment: CDR1 MDHEN and CDR2 SYDVKM. The DNA for the CDR3 is TGTGCCAGCAGTTTTAGGCCTAGCGGGGCCTACGAGCAGTACTTC. It translates to CASSFRPSGAYEQYF.

This chain connects TRBV5-5 to TRBJ1-4, with D unresolved. Looked up from germline, CDR1 is SGHKS and CDR2 is YYEKEE (reference sequence). This CDR3 spans 16 amino acids. V was shortened by 0 bases and J by 0 bases, with 9 bases between the two germline ends. CDR3 sequence: CASSLVVLTTNEKLFF. In DNA, the CDR3 is TGTGCCAGCAGCTTGGTAGTCCTAACAACTAATGAAAAACTGTTTTTT. Looking up the rest from reference TRBV5-5 and TRBJ1-4 gives the full variable domain: DAGVTQSPTHLIKTRGQQVTLRCSPISGHKSVSWYQQVLGQGPQFIFQYYEKEERGRGNFPDRFSARQFPNYSSELNVNALLLGDSALYLCASSLVVLTTNEKLFFGSGTQLSVL.

This chain connects TRBV6-4 to TRBJ1-2; TRBD1 agrees at 11 bases. The germline gives CDR1 MRHNA, CDR2 SNTAGT. The CDR3 length is 16 residues. After removal of 3 bases from V and 6 bases from J, the junction contained 9 bases not matched to a gene. The CDR3 loop is CASSEQAGTGGDGYTF. Written as DNA, the CDR3 is TGTGCCAGCAGTGAGCAGGCCGGGACAGGGGGAGATGGCTACACCTTC.

This clone has just a few counts. The chain has TRBV7-9 and TRBJ2-5; 9 bases fit TRBD1. The V gene's germline CDR1 is SEHNR and CDR2 FQNEAQ (reference sequence). The CDR3 sequence is 16 residues long. V was pared by 5 bases and J by 4 bases, with 11 bases of the junction left unmatched. This chain's CDR3 is CASSPQAGTGRETQYF. CDR3 bases: TGTGCCAGCAGCCCACAAGCCGGGACAGGGAGAGAGACCCAGTACTTC.

The V call is TRBV12-3 or TRBV12-4, the J call TRBJ1-5; no clear D. V was pared by 3 bases and J by 5 bases, with 8 bases between. This CDR3 contains 13 residues. This chain's CDR3 is CASSFEGYQPQHF. DNA for the CDR3: TGTGCCAGCAGTTTTGAGGGTTATCAGCCCCAGCATTTT.

CDR3 sequence (DNA): TGTGCCAGCAGTGCGCCGGGACTAGCGGCTAATGAGCAGTTCTTC. Translating gives CASSAPGLAANEQFF. The V gene is TRBV25-1, the J gene TRBJ2-1; 11 bases match TRBD2. The CDR3 covers 15 residues. Trimming removed 4 bases from V and 7 bases from J; junction bases left unmatched: 6. Germline lookup yields CDR1 MGHDK and CDR2 SYGVNS.

The rearrangement links TRBV6-1 to TRBJ1-6, with D maybe TRBD1 (6 bases). The CDR3 runs to 16 residues. Germline V gives CDR1 MNHNS, CDR2 SASEGT. V was shortened by 1 base and J by 3 bases, with 10 bases between the two germline ends. The CDR3 DNA reads TGTGCCAGCAGTGAAGTGGAACAGGGCTATAATTCACCCCTCCACTTT. Translated: CASSEVEQGYNSPLHF.

The gene calls are TRBV6-5 and TRBJ1-3; 12 nucleotides agree with TRBD1. The CDR3 loop spans 16 amino acids. Germline CDR1 reads MNHEY; CDR2 reads SVGAGI. With V trimmed by 2 bases and J by 3 bases, 2 bases remained unmatched. The CDR3 is CASSYGTGGSGNTIYF. The CDR3 coding sequence is TGTGCCAGCAGTTACGGGACAGGGGGCAGTGGAAACACCATATATTTT.